This note documents a single T cell receptor (beta chain) sequence. Its antigen is undetermined. V was pared by 6 bases and J by 6 bases, with 17 bases of the junction left unmatched. The CDR3 is 16 residues long. CDR1 and CDR2 from the germline V gene are SNHLY and FYNNEI. Diagnostic criteria for definite or probable disease, in their recently defined form, were met by the patients with Susac syndrome. TEMRA cells were FACS-enriched and CD8+ and CD4+ T cells negatively isolated. Random-hexamer reverse transcription was applied to about 0.45 to 1 ug RNA. TCRdb re-analysed the immunoSEQ multiplex PCR reads in MiXCR, keeping a single row per CDR3 protein. The table shows some 240,000 distinct CDR3 sequences, with less than 96% occurring only once. These data belong to a study of CD8 T cells in Susac syndrome. Study background: Sequencing included Susac syndrome patients, 5 or 6 of them with active disease and about 8 in remission.

The study's findings and limits: The CD4+ T cell repertoires from Susac syndrome exhibited no clonal expansion.

The sequencing input was CD4+ T cells from PBMCs. The clonotype comes from a human donor with Susac syndrome. The genes are TRBV2 and TRBJ2-7, with TRBD2 matching 7 bases. This CDR3 reads CASRGRDSSKVAEQYF. As DNA, the CDR3 is TGTGCCAGCAGAGGGAGGGACTCTAGCAAGGTGGCCGAGCAGTACTTC.